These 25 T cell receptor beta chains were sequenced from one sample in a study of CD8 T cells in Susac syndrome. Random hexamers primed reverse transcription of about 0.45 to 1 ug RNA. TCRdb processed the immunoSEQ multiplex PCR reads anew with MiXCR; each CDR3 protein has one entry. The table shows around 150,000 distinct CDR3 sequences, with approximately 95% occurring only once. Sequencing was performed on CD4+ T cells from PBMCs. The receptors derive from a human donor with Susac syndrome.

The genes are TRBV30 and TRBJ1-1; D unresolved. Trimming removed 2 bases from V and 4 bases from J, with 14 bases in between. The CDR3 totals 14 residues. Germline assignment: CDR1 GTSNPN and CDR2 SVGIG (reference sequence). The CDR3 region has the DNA TGTGCCTGGAGTAAACTCCGGCTAGGCACTGAAGCTTTCTTT. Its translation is CAWSKLRLGTEAFF.

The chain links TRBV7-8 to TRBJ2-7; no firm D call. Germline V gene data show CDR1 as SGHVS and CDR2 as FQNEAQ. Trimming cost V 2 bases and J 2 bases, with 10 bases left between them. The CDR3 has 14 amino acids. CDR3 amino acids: CASSLPALPYEQYF. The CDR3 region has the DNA TGTGCCAGCAGCTTACCGGCCCTACCCTACGAGCAGTACTTC.

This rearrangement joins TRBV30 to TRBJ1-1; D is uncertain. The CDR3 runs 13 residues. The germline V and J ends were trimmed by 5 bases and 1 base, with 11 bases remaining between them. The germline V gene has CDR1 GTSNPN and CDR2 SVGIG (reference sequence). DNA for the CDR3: TGTGCCTGGTCCCCGGGATCGAACACTGAAGCTTTCTTT. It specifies CAWSPGSNTEAFF.

CDR3 sequence: CASSEQVANTEAFF. As DNA, the CDR3 is TGTGCCAGCAGCGAACAGGTGGCTAACACTGAAGCTTTCTTT. The chain recombines TRBV9 with TRBJ1-1; tentatively, D is TRBD1 (5 bases). V lost 3 bases, J lost 2 bases, and 11 bases lay in between. Germline-derived CDR1 and CDR2 are SGDLS and YYNGEE. The CDR3 is 14 residues long.

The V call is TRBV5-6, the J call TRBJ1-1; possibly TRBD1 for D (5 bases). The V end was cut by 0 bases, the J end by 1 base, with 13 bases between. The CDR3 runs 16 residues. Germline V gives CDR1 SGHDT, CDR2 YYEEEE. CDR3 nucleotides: TGTGCCAGCAGCTTGGCCGGGCGGACACGGAACACTGAAGCTTTCTTT. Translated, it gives CASSLAGRTRNTEAFF.

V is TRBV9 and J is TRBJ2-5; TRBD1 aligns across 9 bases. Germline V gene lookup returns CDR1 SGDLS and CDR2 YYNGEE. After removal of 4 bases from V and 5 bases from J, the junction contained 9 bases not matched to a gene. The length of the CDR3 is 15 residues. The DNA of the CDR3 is TGTGCCAGCAGCTCCCGGGACAGGGTATGGGAGACCCAGTACTTC. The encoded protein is CASSSRDRVWETQYF.

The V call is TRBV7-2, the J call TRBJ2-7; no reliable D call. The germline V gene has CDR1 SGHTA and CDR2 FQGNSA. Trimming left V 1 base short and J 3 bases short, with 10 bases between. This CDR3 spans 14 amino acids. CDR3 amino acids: CASSLDARVYEQYF. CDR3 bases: TGTGCCAGCAGCTTAGACGCCAGAGTCTACGAGCAGTACTTC.

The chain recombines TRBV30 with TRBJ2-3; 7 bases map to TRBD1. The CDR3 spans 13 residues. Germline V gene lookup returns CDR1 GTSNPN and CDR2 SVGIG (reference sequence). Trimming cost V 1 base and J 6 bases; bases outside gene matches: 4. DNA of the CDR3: TGTGCCTGGAGTGAGGGACAGACGGATACGCAGTATTTT. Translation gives CAWSEGQTDTQYF.

The CDR3 is CSASEGARTGANYGYTF. The CDR3 coding sequence is TGCAGTGCTAGCGAGGGGGCTAGGACAGGCGCTAACTATGGCTACACCTTC. This chain uses TRBV20-1 with TRBJ1-2; 7 nucleotides agree with TRBD1. The CDR3 loop spans 17 amino acids. The V segment lost 3 bases and the J segment 0 bases; nucleotides outside the gene matches: 13. From germline, CDR1 is DFQATT and CDR2 SNEGSKA (reference sequence).

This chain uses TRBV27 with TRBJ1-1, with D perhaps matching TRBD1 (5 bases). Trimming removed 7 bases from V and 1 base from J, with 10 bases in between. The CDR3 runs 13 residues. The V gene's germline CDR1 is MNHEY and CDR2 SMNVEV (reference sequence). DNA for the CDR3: TGTGCCAGCATGGGACTGACGAACACTGAAGCTTTCTTT. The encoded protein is CASMGLTNTEAFF.

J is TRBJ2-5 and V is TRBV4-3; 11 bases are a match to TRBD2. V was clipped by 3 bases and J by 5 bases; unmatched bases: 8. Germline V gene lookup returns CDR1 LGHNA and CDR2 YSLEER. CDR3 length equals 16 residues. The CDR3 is CASSHETSGMEETQYF. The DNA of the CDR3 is TGCGCCAGCAGCCACGAGACTAGCGGGATGGAGGAGACCCAGTACTTC.

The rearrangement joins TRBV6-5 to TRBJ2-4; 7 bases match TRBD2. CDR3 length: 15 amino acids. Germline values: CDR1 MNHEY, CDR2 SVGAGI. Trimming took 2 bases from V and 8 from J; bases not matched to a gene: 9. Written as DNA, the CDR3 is TGTGCCAGCAGTTACGGAGCGGGGAATGGATACATTCAGTACTTC. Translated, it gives CASSYGAGNGYIQYF.

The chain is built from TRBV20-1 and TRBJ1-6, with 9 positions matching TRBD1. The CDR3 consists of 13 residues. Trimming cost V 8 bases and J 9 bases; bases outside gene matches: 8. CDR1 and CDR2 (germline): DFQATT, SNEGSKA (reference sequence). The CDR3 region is CSPYRDRASPLHF. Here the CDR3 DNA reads TGCAGTCCGTACCGGGACAGGGCTTCACCCCTCCACTTT.

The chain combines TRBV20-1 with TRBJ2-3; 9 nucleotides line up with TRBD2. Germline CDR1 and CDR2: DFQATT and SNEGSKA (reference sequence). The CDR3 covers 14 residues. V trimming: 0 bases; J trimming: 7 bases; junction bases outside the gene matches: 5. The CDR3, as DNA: TGCAGTGCTAGAGATGGAGCGGGGGGTAATACGCAGTATTTT. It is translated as CSARDGAGGNTQYF.

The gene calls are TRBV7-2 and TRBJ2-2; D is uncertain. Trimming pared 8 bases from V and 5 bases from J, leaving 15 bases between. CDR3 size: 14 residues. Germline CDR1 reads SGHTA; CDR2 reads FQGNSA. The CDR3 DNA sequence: TGTGCCAGCGGTGAGGCCCCTGGTACCGGGGAGCTGTTTTTT. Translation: CASGEAPGTGELFF. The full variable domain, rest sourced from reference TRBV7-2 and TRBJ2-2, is GAGVSQSPSNKVTEKGKDVELRCDPISGHTALYWYRQSLGQGLEFLIYFQGNSAPDKSGLPSDRFSAERTGGSVSTLTIQRTQQEDSAVYLCASGEAPGTGELFFGEGSRLTVL.

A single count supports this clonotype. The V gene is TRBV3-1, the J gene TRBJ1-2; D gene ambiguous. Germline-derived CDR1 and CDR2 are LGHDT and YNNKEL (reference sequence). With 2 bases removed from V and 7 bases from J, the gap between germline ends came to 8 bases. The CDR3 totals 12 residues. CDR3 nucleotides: TGTGCCAGCAGCCAAATTCTCCGTGGCTACACCTTC. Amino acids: CASSQILRGYTF.

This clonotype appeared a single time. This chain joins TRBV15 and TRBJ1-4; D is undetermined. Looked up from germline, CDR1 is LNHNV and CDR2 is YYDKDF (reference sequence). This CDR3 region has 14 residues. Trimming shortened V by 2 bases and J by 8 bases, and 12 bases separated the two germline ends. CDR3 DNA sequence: TGTGCCACCAGCAGAAACCCCCTGGGGGAAAAACTGTTTTTT. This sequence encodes CATSRNPLGEKLFF. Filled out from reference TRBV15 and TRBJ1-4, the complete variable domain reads DAMVIQNPRYQVTQFGKPVTLSCSQTLNHNVMYWYQQKSSQAPKLLFHYYDKDFNNEADTPDNFQSRRPNTSFCFLDIRSPGLGDTAMYLCATSRNPLGEKLFFGSGTQLSVL.

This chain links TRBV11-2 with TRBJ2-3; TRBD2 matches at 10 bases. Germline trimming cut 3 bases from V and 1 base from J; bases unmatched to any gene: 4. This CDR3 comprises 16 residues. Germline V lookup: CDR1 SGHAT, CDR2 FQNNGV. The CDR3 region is CASSFLSGGRTDTQYF. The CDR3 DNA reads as TGTGCCAGCAGCTTCCTTAGCGGGGGGCGCACAGATACGCAGTATTTT.

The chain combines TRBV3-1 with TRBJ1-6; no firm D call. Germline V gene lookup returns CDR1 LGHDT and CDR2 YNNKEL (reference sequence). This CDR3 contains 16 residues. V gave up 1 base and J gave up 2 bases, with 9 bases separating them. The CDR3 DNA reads TGTGCCAGCAGCCAAGCGGGTGACGCCTATAATTCACCCCTCCACTTT. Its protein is CASSQAGDAYNSPLHF.

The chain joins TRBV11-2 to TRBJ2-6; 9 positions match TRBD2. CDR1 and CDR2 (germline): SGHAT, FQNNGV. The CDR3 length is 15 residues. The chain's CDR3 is CATGLAGSGANVLTF. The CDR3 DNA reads TGTGCAACCGGGCTAGCGGGATCTGGGGCCAACGTCCTGACTTTC.

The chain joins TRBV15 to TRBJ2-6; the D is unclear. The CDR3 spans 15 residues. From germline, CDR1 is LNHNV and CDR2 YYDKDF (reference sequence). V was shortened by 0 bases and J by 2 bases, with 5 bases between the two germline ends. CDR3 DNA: TGTGCCACCAGCAGAGACAGTACTGGGGCCAACGTCCTGACTTTC. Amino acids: CATSRDSTGANVLTF.

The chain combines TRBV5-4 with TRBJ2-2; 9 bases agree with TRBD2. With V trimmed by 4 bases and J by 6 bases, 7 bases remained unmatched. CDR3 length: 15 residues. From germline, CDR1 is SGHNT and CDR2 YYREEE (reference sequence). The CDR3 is CASSPLGLAPGELFF. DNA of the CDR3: TGTGCCAGCAGCCCGCTCGGACTAGCGCCCGGGGAGCTGTTTTTT.

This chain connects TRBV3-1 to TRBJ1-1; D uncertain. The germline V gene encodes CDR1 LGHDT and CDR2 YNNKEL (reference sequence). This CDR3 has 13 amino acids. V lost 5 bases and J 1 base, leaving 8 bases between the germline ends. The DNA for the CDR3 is TGTGCCAGCAGCAACCCCCAGAACACTGAAGCTTTCTTT. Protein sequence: CASSNPQNTEAFF. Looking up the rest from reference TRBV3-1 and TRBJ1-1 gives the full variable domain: DTAVSQTPKYLVTQMGNDKSIKCEQNLGHDTMYWYKQDSKKFLKIMFSYNNKELIINETVPNRFSPKSPDKAHLNLHINSLELGDSAVYFCASSNPQNTEAFFGQGTRLTVV.

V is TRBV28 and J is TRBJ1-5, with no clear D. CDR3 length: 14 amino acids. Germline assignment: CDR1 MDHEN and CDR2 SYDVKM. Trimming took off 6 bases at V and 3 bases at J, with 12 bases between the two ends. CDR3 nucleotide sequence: TGTGCCAGCAGACTCAGGTCCCTCAATCAGCCCCAGCATTTT. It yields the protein CASRLRSLNQPQHF.

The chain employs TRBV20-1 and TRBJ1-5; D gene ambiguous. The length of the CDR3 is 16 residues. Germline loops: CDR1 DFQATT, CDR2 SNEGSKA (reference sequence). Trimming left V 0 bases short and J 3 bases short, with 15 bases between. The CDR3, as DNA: TGCAGTGCTAGAGATAGACGGGCGGGCTCCAATCAGCCCCAGCATTTT. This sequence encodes CSARDRRAGSNQPQHF.